This TCR beta chain is drawn from a study of siplizumab effects on memory and regulatory T cells. Profiled with immunoSEQ multiplex PCR; TCRdb holds only in-frame clones, not every one. The table includes roughly 100,000 clones, approximately 93% detected once. Overall study findings and caveats: Relative to controls at roughly 26%, mappable alloreactive CD4+ clones exhibited a mean Treg-derived proportion of under 75% with siplizumab.

With regard to this clone: Its antigen is as yet unknown.

This CDR3 is 13 amino acids long. Deletions cut 4 bases from V and 3 bases from J, with 10 bases between. Looked up from germline, CDR1 is SEHNR and CDR2 is FQNEAQ (reference sequence). The sequence came from a human donor in good health. The chain uses TRBV7-9 and TRBJ2-7; perhaps TRBD1 as D (5 bases). Sequencing input: CD8+ T cells sorted from blood. The CDR3 DNA is TGTGCCAGCAGCTCGAGACAGATCTACGAGCAGTACTTC. Protein: CASSSRQIYEQYF.